These 20 T cell receptor beta chains were all obtained from the same sample, sequenced in a study of T cell changes during pregnancy in multiple sclerosis. Profiled with immunoSEQ multiplex PCR; TCRdb holds only in-frame clones, not every one. Found here are tens of thousands of clones, roughly 92% of them singletons; the top ten hold 3% to 4.5%. Source: peripheral blood, taken after pregnancy. The receptor source for this set is a female donor in good health, enrolled as a control in a pregnancy study.

This chain connects TRBV4-2 to TRBJ1-2; TRBD1 agrees at 7 bases. Trimming cost V 5 bases and J 7 bases; bases outside gene matches: 13. The CDR3 contains 15 residues. Germline CDR1 reads LGHNA; CDR2 reads YNFKEQ. The CDR3 loop reads CASSGVAGGRGGYTF. In DNA, the CDR3 is TGTGCCAGCAGCGGGGTGGCAGGGGGTAGGGGTGGCTACACCTTC.

The genes are TRBV6-5 and TRBJ2-7, with a possible D match to TRBD2 (8 bases). This CDR3 comprises 15 residues. V was cut by 6 bases and J by 7 bases, with 22 bases left in between. Looked up from germline, CDR1 is MNHEY and CDR2 is SVGAGI. The CDR3 is CASSEPREGAREQYF. The CDR3 region has the DNA TGTGCCAGCAGCGAACCCCGGGAGGGGGCGAGGGAGCAGTACTTC.

The V call is TRBV28, the J call TRBJ2-6; 7 nucleotides line up with TRBD1. Germline assignment: CDR1 MDHEN and CDR2 SYDVKM. The CDR3 runs 16 residues. Trimming cost V 11 bases and J 1 base; bases outside gene matches: 11. The CDR3: CASEGAVISGANVLTF. CDR3 DNA: TGTGCCTCCGAGGGGGCAGTCATTTCTGGGGCCAACGTCCTGACTTTC. The whole variable domain, remainder taken from reference TRBV28 and TRBJ2-6, is DVKVTQSSRYLVKRTGEKVFLECVQDMDHENMFWYRQDPGLGLRLIYFSYDVKMKEKGDIPEGYSVSREKKERFSLILESASTNQTSMYLCASEGAVISGANVLTFGAGSRLTVL.

The chain carries TRBV9 and TRBJ1-1, with 7 bases that match TRBD1. This CDR3 is built from 14 residues. The J segment lost 4 bases and the V segment lost 0 bases, leaving 3 bases of the junction unmatched. Germline CDR1 and CDR2: SGDLS and YYNGEE. The CDR3 nucleotides are TGTGCCAGCAGCGTAGTTTCAGGGGGCACTGAAGCTTTCTTT. Residues: CASSVVSGGTEAFF.

V gene TRBV5-1 combines with J gene TRBJ2-1; 11 bases line up with TRBD2. Germline V gene lookup returns CDR1 SGHRS and CDR2 YFSETQ. The ends lost 4 bases at V and 3 bases at J; junction bases unmatched: 3. CDR3 length: 15 residues. The CDR3 loop reads CASSPGLADYNEQFF. The CDR3 DNA reads TGCGCCAGCAGCCCGGGACTAGCGGACTACAATGAGCAGTTCTTC.

By proportion, this clone is medium-sized. The chain uses TRBV7-9 and TRBJ1-4; TRBD1 is a possible D gene (6 bases). The ends were cut back, 6 bases at V and 4 bases at J, with 12 bases in the middle. The CDR3 sequence is 14 residues long. The germline V gene encodes CDR1 SEHNR and CDR2 FQNEAQ (reference sequence). The CDR3, as DNA: TGTGCCAGCAGTCCTGGGGGCTTTAATGAAAAACTGTTTTTT. Translating gives CASSPGGFNEKLFF.

The V call is TRBV6-1, the J call TRBJ1-5; D uncertain. Germline CDR1 MNHNS, CDR2 SASEGT. The CDR3 has 15 residues. V was trimmed by 7 bases and J by 3 bases, leaving 16 bases between them. The CDR3 coding sequence is TGTGCCAGCACCGTTCAGATGTTTCACAATCAGCCCCAGCATTTT. This translates into CASTVQMFHNQPQHF.

The genes are TRBV6-5 and TRBJ2-1, with D possibly matching TRBD2 (6 bases). Germline V lookup: CDR1 MNHEY, CDR2 SVGAGI. Trimming cost V 5 bases and J 4 bases, with 15 bases left between them. CDR3 length equals 15 residues. The CDR3 sequence: CASSIAEGRYNEQFF. CDR3 bases: TGTGCCAGCAGTATAGCGGAGGGACGATACAATGAGCAGTTCTTC.

This rearrangement joins TRBV11-3 to TRBJ2-4, with 10 bases identical to TRBD1. Germline CDR1 SGHNT, CDR2 YENEEA. The CDR3 totals 15 residues. V gave up 5 bases and J gave up 8 bases; unmatched junction bases: 9. This CDR3 reads CASSPTAGQGDIQYF. CDR3 DNA: TGTGCCAGCAGCCCAACCGCCGGACAGGGGGACATTCAGTACTTC.

V and J are TRBV20-1 and TRBJ1-2, with a weak D call TRBD1 (5 bases). The CDR3 consists of 11 residues. The V end was cut by 5 bases, the J end by 8 bases, with 12 bases between. Germline-derived CDR1 and CDR2 are DFQATT and SNEGSKA (reference sequence). In DNA, the CDR3 is TGCAGTGCTCCCCTCGGGGGAGGCTACACCTTC. Amino acids: CSAPLGGGYTF.

The rearrangement uses TRBV28 and TRBJ1-4, with TRBD1 matching 9 bases. After removal of 6 bases from V and 10 bases from J, the junction contained 12 bases not matched to a gene. CDR1 and CDR2 from the germline V gene are MDHEN and SYDVKM. This CDR3 is 15 amino acids long. The CDR3 loop is CASSLRTGAGGKLFF. In nucleotides, the CDR3 is TGTGCCAGCAGCCTCCGGACAGGGGCCGGAGGAAAACTGTTTTTT.

The rearrangement uses TRBV27 and TRBJ2-1, with D unresolved. CDR3 length: 12 amino acids. V lost 4 bases, J lost 9 bases, and 10 bases lay in between. Germline V gene data show CDR1 as MNHEY and CDR2 as SMNVEV (reference sequence). CDR3 DNA: TGTGCCAGCAGTTACGGAGTTGGTGAGCAGTTCTTC. Its protein is CASSYGVGEQFF.

The rearrangement links TRBV30 to TRBJ1-1; D ambiguous. The CDR3 spans 15 residues. CDR1 GTSNPN and CDR2 SVGIG come from the germline V gene (reference sequence). Trimming cost V 0 bases and J 4 bases, with 15 bases left between them. The CDR3 protein is CAWSVRRTAFTEAFF. In DNA, the CDR3 is TGTGCCTGGAGTGTACGTAGGACTGCCTTCACTGAAGCTTTCTTT.

V is TRBV18 and J is TRBJ2-5; unclear D gene. Germline V lookup: CDR1 KGHSH, CDR2 LQKENI. This CDR3 has 13 residues. V shed 4 bases and J shed 4 bases, with 10 bases lying between them. The CDR3 DNA sequence: TGTGCCAGCTCACGGGTATCGGGAGAGACCCAGTACTTC. Protein: CASSRVSGETQYF. Combining the CDR3 with reference TRBV18 and TRBJ2-5 gives the whole variable domain NAGVMQNPRHLVRRRGQEARLRCSPMKGHSHVYWYRQLPEEGLKFMVYLQKENIIDESGMPKERFSAEFPKEGPSILRIQQVVRGDSAAYFCASSRVSGETQYFGPGTRLLVL.

This chain connects TRBV15 to TRBJ2-7; 12 bases match TRBD2. The CDR3 spans 17 residues. With V trimmed by 0 bases and J by 2 bases, 5 bases remained unmatched. Germline CDR1 LNHNV, CDR2 YYDKDF (reference sequence). The CDR3 is CATSRDLTSGGPYEQYF. The CDR3 bases are TGTGCCACCAGCAGAGATCTCACTAGCGGGGGGCCCTACGAGCAGTACTTC.

This chain uses TRBV28 with TRBJ2-1; 8 bases map to TRBD2. After removal of 7 bases from V and 5 bases from J, the junction contained 10 bases not matched to a gene. This CDR3 comprises 15 residues. The germline V gene encodes CDR1 MDHEN and CDR2 SYDVKM. The CDR3 protein is CASTTAGAVNNEQFF. CDR3 nucleotides: TGTGCCAGCACCACAGCGGGGGCAGTAAACAATGAGCAGTTCTTC.

This chain connects TRBV5-6 to TRBJ2-5, with 11 bases identical to TRBD2. The length of the CDR3 is 16 residues. V gave up 4 bases and J gave up 11 bases; unmatched junction bases: 16. From germline, CDR1 is SGHDT and CDR2 YYEEEE. The CDR3 DNA sequence: TGTGCCAGCAGCCTTCTACTAGCGGGAGTTTGGGGGGAGCAGTACTTC. Translation: CASSLLLAGVWGEQYF.

The genes are TRBV27 and TRBJ2-5; 8 bases are shared with TRBD1. The germline CDR1 and CDR2 sequences are MNHEY and SMNVEV (reference sequence). V gave up 8 bases and J gave up 7 bases; unmatched junction bases: 6. The CDR3 sequence is 12 residues long. As DNA, the CDR3 is TGTGCCAGCGGTGGGACAGGCGGGACCCAGTACTTC. It yields the protein CASGGTGGTQYF.

The CDR3 DNA is TGTGCCACCAGCAGAGATCAAGGGGGCGGTGAGACCCAGTACTTC. Its protein product is CATSRDQGGGETQYF. The V call is TRBV15, the J call TRBJ2-5; 7 bases are a match to TRBD1. V shed 0 bases and J 5 bases; nucleotides not matched to a gene: 6. The germline CDR1 and CDR2 sequences are LNHNV and YYDKDF (reference sequence). The CDR3 has 15 residues.

The chain uses TRBV29-1 and TRBJ2-3; 10 bases align to TRBD1. The germline gives CDR1 SQVTM, CDR2 ANQGSEA. V was clipped by 7 bases and J by 4 bases; unmatched bases: 5. CDR3 length: 13 residues. The CDR3 nucleotides read TGCAGCGCCGGGACAGGGGTGGCAGATACGCAGTATTTT. Its protein is CSAGTGVADTQYF.